Listed below are T cell receptor beta chains from one sample, sequenced in a study of PD-1 blockade in classical Hodgkin lymphoma. The protocol was immunoSEQ multiplex PCR, while the TCRdb copy is restricted to in-frame clones and leaves out a portion. The sample shows around 45,000 clones, roughly 78% of them seen only once. The sequences come from peripheral blood mononuclear cells (PBMCs), collected before the fourth cycle of nivolumab. The source of these receptors is a human donor with classical Hodgkin lymphoma. Each CDR3 is given with its conserved first and last residue. A D gene is named only where the DNA matches it firmly. Clone size is not always given. Where it is, it says once, few, many or a class for expanded clones.

d_call	v_call	clone_size	j_call	cdr3_nt	cdr3_aa
TRBD2	TRBV27	.	TRBJ2-1	TGTGCCAGCAGGCCTAGCGGGGGGACCTCCTACAATGAGCAGTTCTTC	CASRPSGGTSYNEQFF
.	TRBV27	.	TRBJ2-1	TGTGCCAGCAGACAGGACCTTGGCTCCTACAATGAGCAGTTCTTC	CASRQDLGSYNEQFF
.	TRBV11-3	.	TRBJ1-3	TGTGCCAGCAGCCCTTTCCGGGACGCTGGAAACACCATATATTTT	CASSPFRDAGNTIYF
.	TRBV20-1	.	TRBJ1-2	TGCAGTGCTAGATCAGGGGTTGGATACACCTTC	CSARSGVGYTF
TRBD2	TRBV5-1	.	TRBJ2-3	TGCGCCAGCAGCTTGGGTTCAGCGGGGGCCACAGATACGCAGTATTTT	CASSLGSAGATDTQYF
.	TRBV28	.	TRBJ1-5	TGTGCCAGCAGCCGAAGTGGTACAGGATTCGGTCAGCCCCAGCATTTT	CASSRSGTGFGQPQHF
.	TRBV7-3	.	TRBJ2-7	TGTGCCAGCAGCCGCGACAGTTTCCTCTCCTACGAGCAGTACTTC	CASSRDSFLSYEQYF
.	TRBV18	.	TRBJ1-5	TGTGCCAGCTCACGAAACAGGGAAAGTAGCAATCAGCCCCAGCATTTT	CASSRNRESSNQPQHF
TRBD1	TRBV4-3	.	TRBJ1-2	TGCGCCAGCAGCCAAGTGTGGGACAGGTCCTATGGCTACACCTTC	CASSQVWDRSYGYTF
.	TRBV5-4	.	TRBJ2-7	TGTGCCAGCAGCTTGGAGGGACAAAACTACGAGCAGTACTTC	CASSLEGQNYEQYF
.	TRBV28	.	TRBJ1-3	TGTGCCAGCAGTCCTCAGGAATTTGACTCTGGAAACACCATATATTTT	CASSPQEFDSGNTIYF
.	TRBV6-1	.	TRBJ1-2	TGTGCCAGCAGTGGAGGGGGTTGGGGTCACACCTTC	CASSGGGWGHTF
TRBD1	TRBV19	.	TRBJ2-3	TGTGCCAGTAGTATCCCAGGGGGCATCGCTGATACGCAGTATTTT	CASSIPGGIADTQYF
TRBD2	TRBV19	.	TRBJ2-2	TGTGCCAGTAGTCCGACTAGCGGGGGTCCCGGGGAGCTGTTTTTT	CASSPTSGGPGELFF
TRBD2	TRBV11-3	.	TRBJ2-3	TGTGCCAGCAGCTTAGAAGGCCTAGCGGACCACACAGATACGCAGTATTTT	CASSLEGLADHTDTQYF
.	TRBV29-1	.	TRBJ2-7	TGCAGCGCTGGTCGGGGCCTAGACTACGAGCAGTACTTC	CSAGRGLDYEQYF
TRBD1	TRBV5-1	.	TRBJ1-4	TGCGCCAGCAGCTGGACAGGGACTAATGAAAAACTGTTTTTT	CASSWTGTNEKLFF
.	TRBV2	once	TRBJ2-2	TGTGCCACCAGGGAGAGGGATTTGGGGGAGCTGTTTTTT	CATRERDLGELFF
.	TRBV28	.	TRBJ1-3	TGTGCCAGCAGTTTTAGGGGCCGGGGGGGAACTGGAAACACCATATATTTT	CASSFRGRGGTGNTIYF
TRBD1	TRBV6-5	few	TRBJ2-2	TGTGCCAGCAGTGACAGGGAGTCGGGGGAGCTGTTTTTT	CASSDRESGELFF
.	TRBV18	.	TRBJ2-7	TGTGCCAGCTCACCACCGGGGAACCACGAGCAGTACTTC	CASSPPGNHEQYF
TRBD1	TRBV11-2	.	TRBJ2-5	TGTGCCAGCAGCTCGGGACAGGGGGTAAATGAGACCCAGTACTTC	CASSSGQGVNETQYF
TRBD1	TRBV6-5	.	TRBJ2-7	TGTGCCAGCAGTTACTACAGGGGCCCCTACGAGCAGTACTTC	CASSYYRGPYEQYF
.	TRBV7-7	.	TRBJ2-3	TGTGCTAGCAGCCTAGGGGACTCTAGCACAGATACGCAGTATTTT	CASSLGDSSTDTQYF
.	TRBV5-4	.	TRBJ2-3	TGTGCCAGCAGCTTAACCCGGGACCTGAGCACAGATACGCAGTATTTT	CASSLTRDLSTDTQYF
.	TRBV5-6	.	TRBJ2-3	TGTGCCAGCAGCCCCAGGGAAACCTCCGCAGATACGCAGTATTTT	CASSPRETSADTQYF
TRBD1	TRBV27	.	TRBJ2-5	TGTGCCAGCAGCCCCCACAGGGGCGGGACCCAGTACTTC	CASSPHRGGTQYF
.	TRBV6-1	.	TRBJ1-5	TGTGCCAGTAGGACGGGGTTGGGGAATCAGCCCCAGCATTTT	CASRTGLGNQPQHF
TRBD1	TRBV7-3	once	TRBJ2-3	TGTGCCAGCAGCCTAATGGGACAGGGGGTCACAGATACGCAGTATTTT	CASSLMGQGVTDTQYF